This T cell receptor beta chain was identified during a study of regulatory T cells in long-lasting Graves disease. This clonotype appeared many times. The antigen is not known. Arm-PCR with iRepertoire HTBI primers amplified the CDR3 regions for these TCR beta libraries. TCRdb fed the multiplex PCR reads into MiXCR, producing one record per CDR3 protein. The sample shows approximately 560,000 distinct CDR3 sequences, roughly 15% of them seen only once. Time point defined: newly diagnosed GD, antithyroid drugs for less than 3 months. Isolated PBMC RNA provided the starting material for the TCR library. The CDR3 has 18 amino acids. Germline trimming cut 6 bases from V and 3 bases from J; bases unmatched to any gene: 11. Germline V gives CDR1 MNHNS, CDR2 SASEGT. Findings and caveats of the study: Those with persistent Graves' had less TCR diversity than newly diagnosed patients.

The same data also went into a second study, on T cells in Graves' hyperthyroidism and ophthalmopathy. In that study: A set of HTBI primers served as the primers for a first-round RT-PCR of the TCR CDR3.

The material was peripheral blood mononuclear cells (PBMCs), obtained at new diagnosis, from a patient treated with antithyroid drugs. The chain is built from TRBV6-1 and TRBJ2-7; 16 bases match TRBD2. The TCR sequence derives from a man between 18 and 35 years old with Graves disease. In nucleotides, the CDR3 is TGTGCCAGCAGCCAAAACCGAGGGACTAGCGGGAGGGGCTACGAGCAGTACTTC. This sequence encodes CASSQNRGTSGRGYEQYF.